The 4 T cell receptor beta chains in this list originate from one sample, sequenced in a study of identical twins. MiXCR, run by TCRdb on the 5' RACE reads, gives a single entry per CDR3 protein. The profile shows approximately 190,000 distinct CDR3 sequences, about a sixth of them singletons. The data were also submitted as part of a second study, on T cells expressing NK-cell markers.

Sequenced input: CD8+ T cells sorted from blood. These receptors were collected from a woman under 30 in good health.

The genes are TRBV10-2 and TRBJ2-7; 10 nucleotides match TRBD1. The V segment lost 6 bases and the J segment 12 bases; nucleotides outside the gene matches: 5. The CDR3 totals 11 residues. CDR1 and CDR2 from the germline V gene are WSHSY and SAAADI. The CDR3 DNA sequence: TGCGCCAGCAGGGGGACAGGGGAACTGTACTTC. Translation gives CASRGTGELYF.

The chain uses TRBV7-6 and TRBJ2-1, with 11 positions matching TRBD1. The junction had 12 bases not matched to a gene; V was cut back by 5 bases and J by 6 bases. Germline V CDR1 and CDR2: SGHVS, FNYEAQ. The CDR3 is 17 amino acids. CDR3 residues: CASSPLLPGTGGNEQFF. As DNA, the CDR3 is TGTGCCAGCAGCCCGCTACTACCCGGGACAGGGGGCAATGAGCAGTTCTTC.

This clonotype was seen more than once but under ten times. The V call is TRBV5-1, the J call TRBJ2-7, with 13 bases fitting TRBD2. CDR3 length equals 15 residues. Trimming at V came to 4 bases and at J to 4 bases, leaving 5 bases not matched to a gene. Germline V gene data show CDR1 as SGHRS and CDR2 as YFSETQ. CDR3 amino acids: CASSRTSGRQYEQYF. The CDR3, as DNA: TGCGCCAGCAGCAGGACTAGCGGGAGACAGTACGAGCAGTACTTC. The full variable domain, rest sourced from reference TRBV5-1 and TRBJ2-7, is KAGVTQTPRYLIKTRGQQVTLSCSPISGHRSVSWYQQTPGQGLQFLFEYFSETQRNKGNFPGRFSGRQFSNSRSEMNVSTLELGDSALYLCASSRTSGRQYEQYFGPGTRLTVT.

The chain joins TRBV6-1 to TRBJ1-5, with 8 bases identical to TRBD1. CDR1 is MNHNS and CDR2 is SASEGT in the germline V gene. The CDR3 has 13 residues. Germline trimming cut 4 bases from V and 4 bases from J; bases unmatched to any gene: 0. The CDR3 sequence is CASSGTGNQPQHF. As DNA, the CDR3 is TGTGCCAGCAGTGGGACAGGGAATCAGCCCCAGCATTTT.